This TCR beta chain was identified during a study of T cells in Graves' hyperthyroidism and ophthalmopathy. Study in general: At initial diagnosis, before any treatment had begun, peripheral blood was obtained.

Points on this clonotype: Its specificity is unknown.

V was pared by 2 bases and J by 2 bases, with 13 bases between. The germline CDR1 and CDR2 sequences are DFQATT and SNEGSKA (reference sequence). The CDR3 contains 15 residues. TCR beta CDR3 sequences were amplified from RNA transcripts. The HTBI set primed first-round TCR CDR3 RT-PCR. TCRdb re-called the multiplex PCR reads through MiXCR, storing one row per CDR3 protein. The sample comprises fewer than 750,000 distinct CDR3 sequences, 13% to 15% of which are singletons, and approximately 13% rests with the top ten. Study conclusions and caveats: Ophthalmopathy was separated from stable hyperthyroidism by a 13 V-J model.

The chain has TRBV20-1 and TRBJ2-1, with a weak D call TRBD1 (6 bases). The specimen was blood. The source of this sequence is a woman between 45 and 60 years old with Graves' ophthalmopathy. This chain's CDR3 is CSARPRTVPYNEQFF. CDR3 nucleotides: TGCAGTGCTAGACCTAGGACAGTTCCCTACAATGAGCAGTTCTTC.